This paragraph reports one T cell receptor beta chain. Its antigen is unknown. The data were obtained in a study of cytomegalovirus exposure and HLA in healthy donors. Germline assignment: CDR1 MRHNA and CDR2 SNTAGT. This CDR3 contains 16 residues. The V segment lost 0 bases and the J segment 6 bases; nucleotides outside the gene matches: 5. Study findings and constraints: Three CMV-associated chains proved CMV antigen-specific in vitro.

Both 60 Vbeta primers and 13 Jbeta primers went into the PCR. This table comes from immunoSEQ multiplex PCR, and its TCRdb copy is limited to in-frame clones, with some not included. This sample yields about 130,000 clones, of which 65% to 90% are seen a single time; around 1.2% belongs to the top ten. The source material was PBMCs. The chain joins TRBV6-4 to TRBJ2-2; 9 nucleotides align to TRBD2. The TCR originated in a girl under 10 years old in good health and CMV-seronegative. The CDR3: CASSDSPAGGPGELFF. CDR3 DNA sequence: TGTGCCAGCAGTGACTCCCCCGCGGGGGGGCCCGGGGAGCTGTTTTTT.